This paragraph reports one T cell receptor (beta chain). The antigen remains unidentified. The CDR3 totals 14 residues. Germline V CDR1 and CDR2: ENHRY, SYGVKD. V lost 7 bases and J 5 bases, leaving 17 bases between the germline ends. cDNA libraries of TCR beta carried unique molecular identifiers. About 500,000 cDNA molecules were obtained per 1 to 10 million input T cells. MiXCR, applied by TCRdb to the PCR reads, yields one record per CDR3 protein. There are fewer than 550,000 distinct CDR3 sequences in the sample; roughly 34% occur only once, and around 6% lies in the top ten. This sample was included in a study of post-analysis software for immune sequencing data. General observations from the study: Samples prepared in the same batch strongly co-clustered by F measure. Normalized Chao1 diversity was significantly lower in multiple sclerosis patients than in controls. Controls had lower frequencies than patients of a few TRBV segments, which included TRBV5-6, TRBV5-1 and TRBV20-1.

The source of this sequence is a girl younger than 18 with multiple sclerosis. The chain couples TRBV10-3 to TRBJ1-2, with a weak D call TRBD1 (5 bases). Specimen: blood. This CDR3 is CAITGDFIPYGYTF. DNA of the CDR3: TGTGCCATCACCGGGGACTTCATTCCATATGGCTACACCTTC.